Listed here is a single TCR beta chain. Its antigen is currently not known. Base qualities are not recorded, but no much larger clone differs from it by a single base. The source of the sample is a study of blood T cells in healthy people across ages (dated by TCRdb to 2013 to 2016). A note on the overall study: In model experiments, template switching captured roughly one uniquely barcoded TCR beta cDNA molecule for every two T cells. To avoid experimental bias, donors of different ages were distributed randomly across sequencing lanes. The donors were divided into four age groups: young (average about 15 years), middle-aged (approximately 41), aged (approximately 62) and long-lived (around 80). The study analyzed two additional independent replicas of 1 million unique cDNA reads from the same blood draw for two donors, one aged 18 to 29 and one aged 80 or older. The study measured age-related changes in TCR beta repertoire diversity using deep sequencing normalized with unique cDNA molecular identifiers.

What the study reported, not specific to this receptor: Observed TCR beta diversity per million T cells fell roughly linearly with age, and a significant reduction was already apparent by age roughly 41. Because profiling used bulk unsorted PBMCs, naive and antigen-experienced compartments could not be compared conclusively. Donor CMV infection status was unknown, potentially confounding age-related changes in expanded clonotypes. Estimates of total diversity from one million sequenced T cells were regarded as lower bounds and underestimates. The percentage of naive T cells measured by flow cytometry correlated strongly with observed TCR beta diversity. Compared with the aged group, the long-lived group had more naive CD4+ T cells, fewer expanded clones and increased TCR diversity, suggesting age selection.

Counted from cysteine to phenylalanine, this CDR3 has 19 amino acids. Only the CDR3 part of the read is kept: 57 bases, read in frame from the first base. After removal of 4 bases from V and 1 base from J, the junction retains 15 bases not matched to a gene. Sequences MGHRA (CDR1) and YSYEKL (CDR2) are obtained from the germline V gene. The donors were 40 or so Caucasian individuals from Russia, aged roughly 6 to 100 years, who were systemically healthy. Around 9.7 milliliters of peripheral blood were collected from each donor into EDTA-treated Vacutainer tubes. Ficoll-Paque density-gradient centrifugation was used to isolate PBMCs, with at least 6 million obtained per sample. Total RNA was extracted from PBMCs with Trizol reagent, with at least 5.5 micrograms obtained per sample. Naive CD45RAhigh/CD27high T cell percentages were measured by flow cytometry on a PBMC aliquot from every donor. Libraries were built with 5' RACE. The instrument was an Illumina HiSeq 2500. A second PCR of about 6 to 11 cycles was run with a J-beta primer mix and a sample-barcoded 5' primer. Each TCR beta cDNA molecule received a unique molecular identifier from a template-switch 5' adaptor carrying 12 random nucleotides. Each sample yielded at least 2.5 million CDR3-containing paired-end reads. First-strand cDNA was synthesized from all RNA with the Mint cDNA synthesis kit, primed by a TRBC-specific oligonucleotide. Following uracil-DNA glycosylase treatment, all cDNA underwent a first 18-cycle PCR with the universal primers M1SS and BC2_uni_R. The paper's processing steps were these. For normalization, 1 million high-quality reads, each with a distinct molecular identifier, were randomly selected from each sample. Instead of being binned into consensus sequences, reads with shared molecular identifiers were discarded. CDR3 identification, clonotype clustering and error correction used MiTCR with a Q25 quality threshold and the strictest error-elimination algorithm. A nonparametric unseen species model with Euler transformation was used to estimate lower-bound total TCR beta diversity. The public reads were run again by TCRdb, first through fastp at Q25 and then through MiXCR, and only productive beta chains were kept. Here each entry gathers all rows of one CDR3 protein and keeps the most common genes and DNA. TCRdb's processing, not the authors', yielded these V and J calls. This sample gives 850,000 to 1,300,000 distinct CDR3 sequences in total; roughly 45% of them show up just once. The top ten clonotypes cover about 19% of the sample.

Specimen: blood. The rearrangement combines TRBV4-1 with TRBJ2-4, with 8 central nucleotides matching TRBD1. This TCR derives from a woman aged 55-70 years in good health. The nucleotides are TGCGCCAGCAGCCCCCGAACCGAAGACAGGGGACGGGCCAAAAACATTCAGTACTTC. Protein translation: CASSPRTEDRGRAKNIQYF.